What follows are 9 T cell receptor beta chains derived from one specimen sequenced in a study of cytomegalovirus exposure and HLA in healthy donors (dated by TCRdb to about 2017). Libraries were prepared through the immunoSEQ multiplex PCR assay. For the multiplex PCR, a mixture combining 60 forward primers for TCR Vbeta segments and 13 reverse primers for TCR Jbeta segments was used. TCRdb mirrors the immuneACCESS table, restricted to in-frame sequences. Some clones are absent from its copies; in checked studies, under half trace to an unresolved V gene, and the reason for the others is unknown. The table for this sample lists approximately 140,000 clones; more than 70% of them were counted only once. 4.5% to 5% of the sample is in the top ten clones. What was sequenced was PBMCs. The receptors shown here come from a woman aged 45-65 years in good health and CMV-seronegative.

V gene TRBV5-8 combines with J gene TRBJ2-3, with D possibly being TRBD2 (6 bases). V lost 0 bases and J 0 bases, leaving 8 bases between the germline ends. This CDR3 contains 15 residues. Per germline, CDR1 SGHTS and CDR2 YDEGEE. The CDR3, as DNA: TGTGCCAGCAGCTTGGCGGGGACTAGCACAGATACGCAGTATTTT. The encoded protein is CASSLAGTSTDTQYF.

The J gene is TRBJ2-5, the V gene TRBV4-1; D is perhaps TRBD2 (5 bases). CDR3 length equals 17 residues. With 0 bases removed from V and 1 base from J, the gap between germline ends came to 15 bases. CDR1 and CDR2 from the germline V gene are MGHRA and YSYEKL. The CDR3 loop reads CASSQDAGGRPQETQYF. For the CDR3, the DNA is TGCGCCAGCAGCCAAGATGCCGGCGGGCGCCCCCAAGAGACCCAGTACTTC.

The chain has TRBV7-9 and TRBJ2-1; TRBD1 agrees at 8 bases. The length of the CDR3 is 18 residues. Trimming removed 6 bases from V and 1 base from J; junction bases left unmatched: 14. From germline, CDR1 is SEHNR and CDR2 FQNEAQ (reference sequence). The chain's CDR3 is CASSLIRDRSRSYNEQFF. As DNA, the CDR3 is TGTGCCAGCAGTTTAATACGGGACAGGTCTCGGTCCTACAATGAGCAGTTCTTC.

This rearrangement joins TRBV27 to TRBJ1-5, with a tentative D call TRBD1 (6 bases). The CDR3 extends over 16 amino acids. V lost 7 bases, J lost 0 bases, and 16 bases lay in between. The germline gives CDR1 MNHEY, CDR2 SMNVEV (reference sequence). The CDR3, as DNA: TGTGCCAGCAAGAAGAGGACAGATAATAGCAATCAGCCCCAGCATTTT. Amino acids: CASKKRTDNSNQPQHF.

The chain combines TRBV29-1 with TRBJ2-1; perhaps TRBD1 as D (6 bases). The CDR3 spans 12 residues. Germline values: CDR1 SQVTM, CDR2 ANQGSEA. The CDR3 nucleotides read TGCGGGGGCGGGCAGCCGAACAATGAGCAGTTCTTC. Its protein product is CGGGQPNNEQFF.

This chain connects TRBV7-9 to TRBJ2-5; D is unresolved. Trimming shortened V by 0 bases and J by 2 bases, and 10 bases separated the two germline ends. CDR1 and CDR2 (germline): SEHNR, FQNEAQ (reference sequence). The CDR3 is made up of 15 amino acids. This chain's CDR3 is CASSLAGALQETQYF. The CDR3 DNA reads as TGTGCCAGCAGCTTAGCGGGCGCTTTACAAGAGACCCAGTACTTC.

This sequence joins TRBV18 and TRBJ1-2; D is unresolved. The ends were cut back, 0 bases at V and 3 bases at J, with 11 bases in the middle. Per germline, CDR1 KGHSH and CDR2 LQKENI. The CDR3 covers 15 residues. CDR3 region: CASSPPYAVDYGYTF. DNA of the CDR3: TGTGCCAGCTCACCACCATACGCAGTGGACTATGGCTACACCTTC. Supplemented by reference TRBV18 and TRBJ1-2, the full variable domain reads NAGVMQNPRHLVRRRGQEARLRCSPMKGHSHVYWYRQLPEEGLKFMVYLQKENIIDESGMPKERFSAEFPKEGPSILRIQQVVRGDSAAYFCASSPPYAVDYGYTFGSGTRLTVV.

V gene TRBV19 combines with J gene TRBJ2-2; no clear D gene. Germline V CDR1 and CDR2: LNHDA, SQIVND (reference sequence). This CDR3 is 14 amino acids long. The V gene lost 3 bases and the J gene lost 5 bases, with 10 bases spanning the gap. CDR3 sequence: CASSIWAGTGELFF. The CDR3 DNA sequence: TGTGCCAGTAGTATTTGGGCCGGAACCGGGGAGCTGTTTTTT.

This chain's CDR3 is CASSADRTYTGELFF. The CDR3 DNA reads as TGCGCCAGCAGTGCGGACAGAACATACACCGGGGAGCTGTTTTTT. The chain joins TRBV10-1 to TRBJ2-2; weak D call: TRBD1 (6 bases). This CDR3 has 15 residues. The germline V and J ends were trimmed by 4 bases and 3 bases, with 12 bases remaining between them. Germline-derived CDR1 and CDR2 are WNHNN and SYGVQD (reference sequence).